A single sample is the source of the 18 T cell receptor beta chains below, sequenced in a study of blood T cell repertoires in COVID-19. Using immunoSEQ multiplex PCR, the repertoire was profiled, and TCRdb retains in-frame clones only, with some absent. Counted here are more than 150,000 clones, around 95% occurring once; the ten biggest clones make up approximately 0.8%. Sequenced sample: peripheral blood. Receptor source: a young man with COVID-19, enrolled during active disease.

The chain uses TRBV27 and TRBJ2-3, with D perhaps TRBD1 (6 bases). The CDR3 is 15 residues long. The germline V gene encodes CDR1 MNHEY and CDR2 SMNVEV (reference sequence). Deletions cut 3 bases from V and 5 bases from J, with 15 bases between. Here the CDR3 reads CASSFPGAGVDTQYF. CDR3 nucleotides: TGTGCCAGCAGTTTCCCGGGCGCAGGGGTAGATACGCAGTATTTT.

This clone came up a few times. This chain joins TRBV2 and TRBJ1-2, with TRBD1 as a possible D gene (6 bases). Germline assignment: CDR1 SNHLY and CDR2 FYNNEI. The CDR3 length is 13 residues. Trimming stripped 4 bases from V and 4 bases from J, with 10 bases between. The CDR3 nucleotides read TGTGCCAGCAGTGGACAGGAATCCTATGGCTACACCTTC. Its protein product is CASSGQESYGYTF.

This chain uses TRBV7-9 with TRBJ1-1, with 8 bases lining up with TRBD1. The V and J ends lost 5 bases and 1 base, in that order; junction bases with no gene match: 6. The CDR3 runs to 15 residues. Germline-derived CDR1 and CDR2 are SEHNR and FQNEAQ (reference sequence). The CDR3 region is CASSPGQGQNTEAFF. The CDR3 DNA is TGTGCCAGCAGCCCCGGACAGGGCCAGAACACTGAAGCTTTCTTT. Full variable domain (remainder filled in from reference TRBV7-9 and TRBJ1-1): DTGVSQNPRHKITKRGQNVTFRCDPISEHNRLYWYRQTLGQGPEFLTYFQNEAQLEKSRLLSDRFSAERPKGSFSTLEIQRTEQGDSAMYLCASSPGQGQNTEAFFGQGTRLTVV.

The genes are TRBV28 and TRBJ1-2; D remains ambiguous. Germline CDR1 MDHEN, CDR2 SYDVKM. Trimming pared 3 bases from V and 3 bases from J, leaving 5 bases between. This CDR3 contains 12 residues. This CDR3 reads CASSFPDYGYTF. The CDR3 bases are TGTGCCAGCAGTTTTCCGGACTATGGCTACACCTTC.

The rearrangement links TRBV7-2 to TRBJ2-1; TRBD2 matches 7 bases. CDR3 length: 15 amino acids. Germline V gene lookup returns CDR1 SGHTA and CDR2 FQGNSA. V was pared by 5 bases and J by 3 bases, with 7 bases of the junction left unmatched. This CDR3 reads CASSPSGEHYNEQFF. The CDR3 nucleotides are TGTGCCAGCAGCCCCAGCGGGGAGCACTACAATGAGCAGTTCTTC.

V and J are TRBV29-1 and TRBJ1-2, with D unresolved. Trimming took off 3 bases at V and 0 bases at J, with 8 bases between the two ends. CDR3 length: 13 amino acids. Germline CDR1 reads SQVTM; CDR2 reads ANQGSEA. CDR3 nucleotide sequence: TGCAGCGTTGACTCACGGGCTAACTATGGCTACACCTTC. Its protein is CSVDSRANYGYTF.

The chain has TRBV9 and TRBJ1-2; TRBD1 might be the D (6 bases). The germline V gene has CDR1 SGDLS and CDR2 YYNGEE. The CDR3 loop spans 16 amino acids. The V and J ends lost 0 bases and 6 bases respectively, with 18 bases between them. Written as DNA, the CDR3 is TGTGCCAGCAGCGTAGCTGACCTTGGGGGGGCCCATGGCTACACCTTC. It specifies CASSVADLGGAHGYTF.

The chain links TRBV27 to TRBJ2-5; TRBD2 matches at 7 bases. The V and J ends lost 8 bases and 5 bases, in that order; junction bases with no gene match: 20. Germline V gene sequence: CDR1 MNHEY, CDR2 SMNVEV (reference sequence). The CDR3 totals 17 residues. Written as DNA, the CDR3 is TGTGCCAGCCCCCAGAGGAGGACTAGGGGTGTACGGGAGACCCAGTACTTC. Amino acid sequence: CASPQRRTRGVRETQYF.

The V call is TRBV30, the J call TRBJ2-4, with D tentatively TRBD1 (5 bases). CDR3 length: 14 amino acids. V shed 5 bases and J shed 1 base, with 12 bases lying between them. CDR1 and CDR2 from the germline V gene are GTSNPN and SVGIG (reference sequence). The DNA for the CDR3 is TGTGCCTGGCAGGACACCACCGCCAAAAACATTCAGTACTTC. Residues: CAWQDTTAKNIQYF.

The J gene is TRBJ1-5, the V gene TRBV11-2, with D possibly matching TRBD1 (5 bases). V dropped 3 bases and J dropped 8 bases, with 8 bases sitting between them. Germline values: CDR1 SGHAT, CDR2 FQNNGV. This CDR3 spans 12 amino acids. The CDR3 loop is CASSFGGEPQHF. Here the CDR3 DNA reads TGTGCCAGCAGCTTTGGAGGGGAGCCCCAGCATTTT.

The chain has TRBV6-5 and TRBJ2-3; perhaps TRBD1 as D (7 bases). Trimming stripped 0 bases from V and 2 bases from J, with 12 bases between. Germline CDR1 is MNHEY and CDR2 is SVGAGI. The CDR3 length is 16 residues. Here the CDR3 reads CASSYSSGGSTDTQYF. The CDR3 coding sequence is TGTGCCAGCAGTTACTCATCAGGGGGGTCCACAGATACGCAGTATTTT.

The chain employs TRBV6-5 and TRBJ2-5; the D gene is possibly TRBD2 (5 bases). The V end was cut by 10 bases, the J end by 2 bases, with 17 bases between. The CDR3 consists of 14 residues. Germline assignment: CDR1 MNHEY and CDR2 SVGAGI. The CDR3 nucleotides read TGTGCCACCAGGCTATTTGGCGGGCAAGAGACCCAGTACTTC. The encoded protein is CATRLFGGQETQYF.

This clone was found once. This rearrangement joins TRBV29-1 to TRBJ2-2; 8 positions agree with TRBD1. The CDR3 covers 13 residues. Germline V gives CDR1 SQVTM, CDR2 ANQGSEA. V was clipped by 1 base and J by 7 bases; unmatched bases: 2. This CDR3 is CSVEGQGIGELFF. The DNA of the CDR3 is TGCAGCGTTGAAGGACAGGGGATCGGGGAGCTGTTTTTT.

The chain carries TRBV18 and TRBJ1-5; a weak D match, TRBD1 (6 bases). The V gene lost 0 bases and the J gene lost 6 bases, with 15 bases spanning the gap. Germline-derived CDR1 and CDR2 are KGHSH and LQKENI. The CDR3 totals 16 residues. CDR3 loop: CASSPPGGQGGQPQHF. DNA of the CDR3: TGTGCCAGCTCACCACCCGGGGGGCAGGGTGGTCAGCCCCAGCATTTT.

The DNA for the CDR3 is TGTGCCAGCAGCCACCCAGGGATCTCTGGAAACACCATATATTTT. Its protein is CASSHPGISGNTIYF. The chain joins TRBV3-1 (or the pseudogene TRBV3-2) to TRBJ1-3; D perhaps matches TRBD1 (5 bases). Germline lookup yields CDR1 LGHDT and CDR2 YNNKEL (reference sequence). Trimming left V 3 bases short and J 0 bases short, with 9 bases between. The CDR3 is made up of 15 amino acids.

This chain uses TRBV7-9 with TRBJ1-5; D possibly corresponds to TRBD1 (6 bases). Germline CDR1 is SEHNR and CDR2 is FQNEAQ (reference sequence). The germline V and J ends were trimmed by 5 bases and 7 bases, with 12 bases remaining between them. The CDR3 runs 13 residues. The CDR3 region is CASSQDSLQPQHF. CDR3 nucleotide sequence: TGTGCCAGCAGCCAGGACAGCCTGCAGCCCCAGCATTTT.

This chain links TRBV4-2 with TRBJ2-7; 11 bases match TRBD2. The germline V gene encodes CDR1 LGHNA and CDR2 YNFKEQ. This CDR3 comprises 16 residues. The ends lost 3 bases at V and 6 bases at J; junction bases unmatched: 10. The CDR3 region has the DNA TGTGCCAGCAGCCAGGTTGTCGGGACTAGCGGAGCCGAGCAGTACTTC. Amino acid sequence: CASSQVVGTSGAEQYF.

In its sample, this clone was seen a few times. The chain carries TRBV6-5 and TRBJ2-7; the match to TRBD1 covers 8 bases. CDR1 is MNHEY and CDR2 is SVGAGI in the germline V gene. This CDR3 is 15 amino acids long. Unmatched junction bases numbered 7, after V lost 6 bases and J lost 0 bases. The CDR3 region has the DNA TGTGCCAGCAGCGATTACAGGGGGGCCTCCTACGAGCAGTACTTC. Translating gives CASSDYRGASYEQYF.